These 18 T cell receptor beta chains share one sample of origin, sequenced in a study of T cells in Graves' hyperthyroidism and ophthalmopathy. Using RNA transcripts as the source, TCR beta CDR3 regions were amplified. TCR CDR3 underwent first-round RT-PCR with the HTBI primer set. TCRdb independently ran MiXCR on the multiplex PCR reads; one entry per CDR3 protein. The table includes fewer than 650,000 distinct CDR3 sequences, 40% to 50% detected once. Sequenced input: peripheral blood or thyroid tissue (not recorded which). Receptors originate from an adult woman with Graves' disease, either hyperthyroidism or ophthalmopathy (not recorded which).

This clonotype was observed a handful of times. V usage is TRBV3-1 and J usage is TRBJ2-7, with TRBD2 matching over 7 bases. The V gene's germline CDR1 is LGHDT and CDR2 YNNKEL (reference sequence). The CDR3 spans 15 residues. The junction had 11 bases not matched to a gene; V was cut back by 3 bases and J by 6 bases. CDR3 in amino acids: CASSHASGTKGEQYF. The CDR3 nucleotides are TGTGCCAGCAGCCATGCCTCCGGGACTAAGGGCGAGCAGTACTTC.

The CDR3 nucleotides read TGTGCCAGCAGACTACAGGGATACGGGTCTGGAAACACCATATATTTT. Its protein product is CASRLQGYGSGNTIYF. V is TRBV11-2 and J is TRBJ1-3; tentative D call: TRBD1 (6 bases). Germline CDR1 reads SGHAT; CDR2 reads FQNNGV. The CDR3 sequence is 16 residues long. V was trimmed by 6 bases and J by 1 base, leaving 16 bases between them.

This clonotype was recorded at least ten times. The chain joins TRBV29-1 to TRBJ2-5; possibly TRBD1 for D (6 bases). The V end was cut by 6 bases, the J end by 5 bases, with 16 bases between. Germline V lookup: CDR1 SQVTM, CDR2 ANQGSEA. The CDR3 is made up of 13 amino acids. The CDR3 bases are TGCAGCGTCTCCGGGACACCGCGGGAGACCCAGTACTTC. This sequence encodes CSVSGTPRETQYF. The full variable domain, completed using reference TRBV29-1 and TRBJ2-5, is SAVISQKPSRDICQRGTSLTIQCQVDSQVTMMFWYRQQPGQSLTLIATANQGSEATYESGFVIDKFPISRPNLTFSTLTVSNMSPEDSSIYLCSVSGTPRETQYFGPGTRLLVL.

This chain connects TRBV25-1 to TRBJ1-6; possible D gene TRBD1, 5 bases. CDR1 and CDR2 (germline): MGHDK, SYGVNS. V was cut by 7 bases and J by 11 bases, with 15 bases left in between. The length of the CDR3 is 13 residues. The CDR3 is CASNGGSNPPLHF. The CDR3 bases are TGTGCCAGCAATGGGGGGTCGAATCCACCCCTCCACTTT.

The chain couples TRBV7-9 to TRBJ2-7; 7 bases agree with TRBD2. The CDR3 totals 13 residues. The trim removed 5 bases at V and 2 bases at J, leaving 3 bases unmatched. The germline gives CDR1 SEHNR, CDR2 FQNEAQ (reference sequence). CDR3 residues: CASSHRGAYEQYF. The CDR3, as DNA: TGTGCCAGCAGCCACCGGGGGGCCTACGAGCAGTACTTC.

The chain couples TRBV6-2 or TRBV6-3 to TRBJ2-7, with 7 bases matching TRBD2. Looked up from germline, CDR1 is MNHEY and CDR2 is SVGEGT. CDR3 length equals 13 residues. Trimming took 10 bases from V and 5 from J; bases not matched to a gene: 11. Here the CDR3 reads CATRDSGRNEQYF. The CDR3, as DNA: TGTGCCACCCGGGACTCCGGGAGGAACGAGCAGTACTTC.

The J gene is TRBJ2-5, the V gene TRBV10-3; D gene ambiguous. Trimming removed 4 bases from V and 7 bases from J, with 10 bases in between. The V gene's germline CDR1 is ENHRY and CDR2 SYGVKD. The CDR3 contains 12 residues. CDR3: CAISGLDGTQYF. The CDR3 DNA reads as TGTGCCATCAGTGGACTCGATGGGACCCAGTACTTC.

This clonotype was seen at least ten times. This chain uses TRBV6-9 with TRBJ1-3; D gene unclear. Per germline, CDR1 MNHGY and CDR2 SVAAGI. This CDR3 comprises 17 residues. Trimming took off 0 bases at V and 3 bases at J, with 15 bases between the two ends. The CDR3 DNA is TGTGCCAGCAGTTATTCGAAATCCCCCAGCTATGGAAACACCATATATTTT. This codes for CASSYSKSPSYGNTIYF.

This clonotype occurred many times. CDR3 in amino acids: CASSHEGALEETQYF. The DNA for the CDR3 is TGTGCCAGCAGCCATGAGGGGGCGTTGGAGGAGACCCAGTACTTC. The chain is built from TRBV7-6 and TRBJ2-5, with 7 bases aligning to TRBD1. With V trimmed by 5 bases and J by 5 bases, 11 bases remained unmatched. CDR3 size: 15 residues. Germline loops: CDR1 SGHVS, CDR2 FNYEAQ.

The J gene is TRBJ2-5, the V gene TRBV7-2; D is unresolved. V lost 0 bases and J 9 bases, leaving 26 bases between the germline ends. Germline values: CDR1 SGHTA, CDR2 FQGNSA. There are 18 residues in the CDR3. The CDR3: CASSLALGTGGSNQPQYF. The CDR3 DNA is TGTGCCAGCAGCTTAGCGCTGGGAACGGGTGGCAGCAATCAGCCCCAGTACTTC.

Of note for this clonotype: Given a much more abundant clone one base away, this may be a read error. This chain uses TRBV5-1 with TRBJ2-5, with D tentatively TRBD2 (5 bases). In germline, CDR1 is SGHRS, CDR2 YFSETQ. The CDR3 is 14 amino acids. The CDR3 sequence: CTSSLEAEPITQYF. CDR3 nucleotide sequence: TGCACCAGCAGCTTGGAGGCAGAGCCAATCACCCAGTACTTC.

A note on this clonotype: A read error may explain this, as a much larger clone is one base away. CDR3 sequence (DNA): TGTGCCAGCGGCCAAACTAGCGGGGGGCCTACTTTC. Its protein product is CASGQTSGGPTF. J is TRBJ2-7 and V is TRBV7-2; 12 nucleotides match TRBD2. CDR3 length: 12 residues. Germline values: CDR1 SGHTA, CDR2 FQGNSA.

The chain recombines TRBV28 with TRBJ1-2, with a weak D call TRBD1 (6 bases). V was pared by 6 bases and J by 5 bases, with 19 bases between. Germline V CDR1 and CDR2: MDHEN, SYDVKM. CDR3 size: 15 residues. The CDR3 nucleotides are TGTGCCAGCAGAGAGGGGGACCTTCATTGGTATGGCTACACCTTC. Its translation: CASREGDLHWYGYTF.

The rearrangement links TRBV28 to TRBJ1-6; D uncertain. CDR3 length: 14 amino acids. The germline CDR1 and CDR2 sequences are MDHEN and SYDVKM. The ends were cut back, 3 bases at V and 14 bases at J, with 17 bases in the middle. The CDR3 coding sequence is TGTGCCAGCAGTTTTTTGAGGGAAAAAACGACCCTCCACTTT. Amino acid sequence: CASSFLREKTTLHF.

This clonotype was seen only once. The genes are TRBV5-1 and TRBJ2-5; D remains unclear. Between the trimmed V and J ends, which lost 0 bases and 4 bases, there was a span of 7 bases. Germline-derived CDR1 and CDR2 are SGHRS and YFSETQ. The CDR3 totals 13 residues. In DNA, the CDR3 is TGCGCCAGCAGCTTGGCCCCTGGAGAGACCCAGTACTTC. Its protein product is CASSLAPGETQYF.

Comments on this clonotype: An end of the junction does not agree with germline; a read error may underlie this. The V and J genes are TRBV3-1 and TRBJ2-7; D is unresolved. Germline V gene sequence: CDR1 LGHDT, CDR2 YNNKEL (reference sequence). The CDR3 sequence is 14 residues long. The CDR3 region has the DNA TGTGCCAGCAGCCAACGGTCAGCTACATACGAGCACTACTTC. This encodes CASSQRSATYEHYF.

The chain uses TRBV15 and TRBJ1-2; 7 bases are shared with TRBD1. Germline trimming cut 8 bases from V and 7 bases from J; bases unmatched to any gene: 10. The CDR3 has 13 amino acids. In germline, CDR1 is LNHNV, CDR2 YYDKDF (reference sequence). DNA of the CDR3: TGTGCCACCTCCCACAGGGGATTTTCTGGCTACACCTTC. Encoded protein: CATSHRGFSGYTF. Complete variable domain (other parts from reference TRBV15 and TRBJ1-2): DAMVIQNPRYQVTQFGKPVTLSCSQTLNHNVMYWYQQKSSQAPKLLFHYYDKDFNNEADTPDNFQSRRPNTSFCFLDIRSPGLGDTAMYLCATSHRGFSGYTFGSGTRLTVV.

CDR3 loop: CASSLQTGETGGYTF. The DNA of the CDR3 is TGTGCCAGCAGCCTTCAGACAGGGGAGACGGGAGGCTACACCTTC. V and J are TRBV14 and TRBJ1-2; 8 bases are a match to TRBD1. The CDR3 contains 15 residues. Germline V CDR1 and CDR2: SGHDN, FVKESK. The V segment lost 4 bases and the J segment 8 bases; nucleotides outside the gene matches: 12.